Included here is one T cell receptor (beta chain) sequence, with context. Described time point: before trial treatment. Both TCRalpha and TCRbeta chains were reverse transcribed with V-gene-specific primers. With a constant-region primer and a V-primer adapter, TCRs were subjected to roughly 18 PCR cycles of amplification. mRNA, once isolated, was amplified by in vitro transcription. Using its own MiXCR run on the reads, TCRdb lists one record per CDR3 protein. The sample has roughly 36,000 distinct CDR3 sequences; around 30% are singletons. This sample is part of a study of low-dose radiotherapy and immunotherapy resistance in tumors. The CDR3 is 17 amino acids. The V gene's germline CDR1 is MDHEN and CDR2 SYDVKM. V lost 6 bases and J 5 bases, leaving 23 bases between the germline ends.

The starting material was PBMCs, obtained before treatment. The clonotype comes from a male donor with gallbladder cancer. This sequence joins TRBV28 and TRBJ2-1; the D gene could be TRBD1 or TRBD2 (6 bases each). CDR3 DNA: TGTGCCAGCAGCCTTACGGGGGCAGGGGCTAGAGACAATGAGCAGTTCTTC. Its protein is CASSLTGAGARDNEQFF.